Described below is a single TCR beta chain sequence and its context. Its antigen is not identified. Preparation of the TCRbeta library involved a method that used unique molecular identifiers. TCRdb re-called the PCR reads through MiXCR, storing one row per CDR3 protein. The data contain about 420,000 distinct CDR3 sequences, under 20% of them seen just once; the ten biggest clones take up 25% to 30%. The record originates from a study of T-cell reconstitution after alpha-beta-depleted transplantation in children. V gave up 0 bases and J gave up 4 bases, with 15 bases separating them. The CDR3 extends over 15 amino acids. Germline CDR1 DFQATT, CDR2 SNEGSKA (reference sequence). Notes on the study in general: Some patients showed high day-60 TCRbeta diversity, which derived from surviving recipient T cells and thymic progenitors. About two months after transplant, alpha-beta T cells reportedly came from several hundred expanded graft clones. Hyperexpanded clones declined; after one year, newly produced T cells mostly supplied diversity.

The receptor comes from a boy in the first two years of life who had a stem cell transplant for Wiskott-Aldrich syndrome, so the T cells may come from the graft donor. The rearrangement links TRBV20-1 to TRBJ1-1; D gene unclear. This specimen consisted of PBMCs, mostly from graft donor cells, obtained 360 days after TCRalphabeta/CD19-depleted stem cell transplant. The CDR3: CSARDPTVGGTEAFF. The CDR3 bases are TGCAGTGCTAGAGATCCTACGGTTGGTGGCACTGAAGCTTTCTTT.